The 29 T cell receptor beta chains presented below share a single source sample, sequenced in a study of early T cells in non-severe SARS-CoV-2 infection. TCRdb reprocessed the 5' RACE reads via MiXCR and lists one record per CDR3 protein. Of some 40,000 distinct CDR3 sequences detected, about 5.7% appear once; the ten largest clones hold around 20%. Sample: whole blood, taken at baseline. The receptors come from an adult who was a healthcare worker with PCR-confirmed SARS-CoV-2 infection or an uninfected control (not recorded which).

This clonotype came up many times. This sequence joins TRBV11-2 and TRBJ2-7; a possible D gene is TRBD2 (5 bases). The germline V and J ends were trimmed by 5 bases and 5 bases, with 10 bases remaining between them. CDR3 size: 12 residues. CDR1 is SGHAT, CDR2 FQNNGV, per germline. CDR3 nucleotide sequence: TGTGCCAGCAGCCCCGGGCGGGACGAGCAGTACTTC. Its protein product is CASSPGRDEQYF.

This clonotype was detected many times. The V and J genes are TRBV20-1 and TRBJ2-3, with 10 positions matching TRBD2. V was clipped by 4 bases and J by 0 bases; unmatched bases: 4. Germline CDR1 and CDR2: DFQATT and SNEGSKA (reference sequence). There are 15 residues in the CDR3. The CDR3 loop is CSANGLADSTDTQYF. The CDR3 region has the DNA TGCAGTGCTAACGGACTAGCGGACAGCACAGATACGCAGTATTTT.

On this clonotype itself: The junction departs from germline at one end; a sequencing error may be responsible. The gene calls are TRBV7-9 and TRBJ2-1; 9 bases are shared with TRBD2. Germline loops: CDR1 SEHNR, CDR2 FQNEAQ (reference sequence). The CDR3 is made up of 17 amino acids. CDR3 nucleotide sequence: TGTACCAGCAGCTTAATGGGCAGCGGGAGGTCAGACAATGAGCAGTTCTTC. It encodes CTSSLMGSGRSDNEQFF.

The gene calls are TRBV20-1 and TRBJ2-7, with 7 bases matching TRBD2. Losses at the gene ends were 5 bases for V and 4 bases for J; bases not matched to a gene: 5. CDR3 length: 12 residues. CDR1 is DFQATT, CDR2 SNEGSKA, per germline (reference sequence). The CDR3 nucleotides are TGCAGTGCTGGGGGTAGCGGGTACGAGCAGTACTTC. Translated: CSAGGSGYEQYF.

This clonotype was counted ten times or more. The rearrangement uses TRBV24-1 and TRBJ2-1, with a possible D match to TRBD2 (5 bases). Germline V gene sequence: CDR1 KGHDR, CDR2 SFDVKD. The CDR3 consists of 11 residues. The germline V and J ends were trimmed by 10 bases and 7 bases, with 10 bases remaining between them. For the CDR3, the DNA is TGTGCCACGGAGGACTGGAATGAGCAGTTCTTC. Translating gives CATEDWNEQFF.

J is TRBJ1-1 and V is TRBV24-1; maybe TRBD1 (6 bases). CDR1 is KGHDR, CDR2 SFDVKD, per germline. CDR3 size: 16 residues. Trimming took 10 bases from V and 6 from J, leaving 26 bases between them. In nucleotides, the CDR3 is TGTGCCACAACAGGGACGCAGGACAAGCGGGTGGCTGAAGCTTTCTTT. This gives the protein CATTGTQDKRVAEAFF.

This clonotype has just a few counts. The chain links TRBV7-8 to TRBJ2-3, with TRBD1 identical over 10 bases. The germline V gene encodes CDR1 SGHVS and CDR2 FQNEAQ. This CDR3 contains 14 residues. Trimming took 4 bases from V and 7 from J; bases not matched to a gene: 5. The CDR3, as DNA: TGTGCCAGCAGCTCGCCGGGACAGGGGAATACGCAGTATTTT. It is translated as CASSSPGQGNTQYF.

This clonotype was observed many times. The chain uses TRBV30 and TRBJ1-2; no clear D gene. V lost 0 bases, J lost 3 bases, and 5 bases lay in between. Germline CDR1 GTSNPN, CDR2 SVGIG (reference sequence). The CDR3 contains 12 residues. The CDR3 spells CAWSVPDYGYTF. The CDR3 region has the DNA TGTGCCTGGAGTGTGCCAGACTATGGCTACACCTTC. The full variable domain, with the rest looked up from reference TRBV30 and TRBJ1-2, is SQTIHQWPATLVQPVGSPLSLECTVEGTSNPNLYWYRQAAGRGLQLLFYSVGIGQISSEVPQNLSASRPQDRQFILSSKKLLLSDSGFYLCAWSVPDYGYTFGSGTRLTVV.

This clonotype was counted at least ten times. V gene TRBV5-1 combines with J gene TRBJ2-3, with 10 bases identical to TRBD1. With 4 bases clipped from V and 2 bases from J, the junction kept 4 bases outside the gene matches. The length of the CDR3 is 15 residues. The germline V gene encodes CDR1 SGHRS and CDR2 YFSETQ. The CDR3 protein is CASSQGQGYTDTQYF. The CDR3 region has the DNA TGCGCCAGCAGCCAGGGACAGGGGTACACAGATACGCAGTATTTT. Variable domain in full (rest from reference TRBV5-1 and TRBJ2-3): KAGVTQTPRYLIKTRGQQVTLSCSPISGHRSVSWYQQTPGQGLQFLFEYFSETQRNKGNFPGRFSGRQFSNSRSEMNVSTLELGDSALYLCASSQGQGYTDTQYFGPGTRLTVL.

This chain links TRBV2 with TRBJ2-7; D not resolved. V was cut by 1 base and J by 3 bases, with 7 bases left in between. CDR1 SNHLY and CDR2 FYNNEI come from the germline V gene. The CDR3 totals 13 residues. CDR3 bases: TGTGCCAGCAGTGAAGATTGGGGCTACGAGCAGTACTTC. The encoded protein is CASSEDWGYEQYF.

This clonotype was counted many times. The chain employs TRBV7-2 and TRBJ1-1; D call uncertain. CDR1 is SGHTA and CDR2 is FQGNSA in the germline V gene. The CDR3 is 20 residues long. The germline V and J ends were trimmed by 3 bases and 3 bases, with 29 bases remaining between them. Here the CDR3 DNA reads TGTGCCAGCAGCTTGGTGTCCACATTCGATGTGCGTCTTCGTGACACTGAAGCTTTCTTT. It is translated as CASSLVSTFDVRLRDTEAFF.

This clonotype was counted many times. This chain joins TRBV2 and TRBJ2-3; TRBD2 agrees at 10 bases. Germline trimming cut 6 bases from V and 1 base from J; bases unmatched to any gene: 4. Germline assignment: CDR1 SNHLY and CDR2 FYNNEI. The CDR3 covers 15 residues. CDR3 in DNA: TGTGCCAGCAGAGCCGGGACTAGCGGCACAGATACGCAGTATTTT. It translates to CASRAGTSGTDTQYF.

In this sample, this clonotype turned up many times. The V gene is TRBV20-1, the J gene TRBJ2-1; possible D gene TRBD1, 6 bases. V lost 1 base to trimming and J lost 2 bases, with 15 bases between them. This CDR3 has 16 residues. Germline V gives CDR1 DFQATT, CDR2 SNEGSKA (reference sequence). CDR3 region: CSARANDRSTYNEQFF. The DNA for the CDR3 is TGCAGTGCTAGAGCGAATGACAGGTCGACCTACAATGAGCAGTTCTTC.

This clonotype came up many times. The rearrangement uses TRBV5-4 and TRBJ2-3; 11 bases are shared with TRBD2. CDR3 length: 16 amino acids. CDR1 is SGHNT and CDR2 is YYREEE in the germline V gene (reference sequence). The V segment lost 3 bases and the J segment 4 bases; nucleotides outside the gene matches: 7. CDR3 coding DNA: TGTGCCAGCAGCTCTTTAGCGGGAGGGCCTCCAGATACGCAGTATTTT. Translating it yields CASSSLAGGPPDTQYF.

In this sample, this clonotype turned up many times. The DNA of the CDR3 is TGCGCCAGCACCCTCGAATTCCAAGAGACCCAGTACTTC. Translation: CASTLEFQETQYF. The chain joins TRBV5-1 to TRBJ2-5, with unresolved D. The CDR3 consists of 13 residues. Trimming removed 6 bases from V and 1 base from J, with 10 bases in between. From germline, CDR1 is SGHRS and CDR2 YFSETQ.

At least ten counts were recorded for this clonotype. The CDR3 DNA is TGTGCCAGCAGCCAAGAGGCAGGCGGGCGCCGGGATAATGAGCAGTTCTTC. This codes for CASSQEAGGRRDNEQFF. The chain is built from TRBV3-1 and TRBJ2-1; perhaps TRBD2 as D (5 bases). Germline V gene sequence: CDR1 LGHDT, CDR2 YNNKEL (reference sequence). V was pared by 0 bases and J by 7 bases, with 19 bases between. The CDR3 length is 17 residues.

The chain links TRBV27 to TRBJ2-7; D is uncertain. Germline V CDR1 and CDR2: MNHEY, SMNVEV (reference sequence). Trimming cost V 5 bases and J 0 bases, with 11 bases left between them. The CDR3 sequence is 14 residues long. CDR3 DNA: TGTGCCAGCAGTGGACCGCCGGGCTCCTACGAGCAGTACTTC. As protein: CASSGPPGSYEQYF.

This clonotype appeared a few times. The chain combines TRBV24-1 with TRBJ2-7; 7 positions match TRBD1. The germline CDR1 and CDR2 sequences are KGHDR and SFDVKD. The CDR3 is 17 amino acids. The trim removed 6 bases at V and 5 bases at J, leaving 18 bases unmatched. The CDR3: CATSSTTPDRLVDEQYF. The CDR3 bases are TGTGCCACCAGTAGTACCACTCCGGACAGGTTGGTAGACGAGCAGTACTTC.

The rearrangement joins TRBV7-8 to TRBJ2-5, with 8 bases lining up with TRBD2. Germline V lookup: CDR1 SGHVS, CDR2 FQNEAQ. V lost 3 bases, J lost 3 bases, and 12 bases stayed unmatched. The CDR3 contains 17 residues. The CDR3 nucleotides are TGTGCCAGCAGCTTTTTTAGCGGGGCTTTAACCGAAGAGACCCAGTACTTC. Its translation is CASSFFSGALTEETQYF.

The gene calls are TRBV25-1 and TRBJ2-1, with TRBD2 matching 11 bases. V gave up 1 base and J gave up 2 bases; unmatched junction bases: 4. The CDR3 is made up of 17 amino acids. Germline values: CDR1 MGHDK, CDR2 SYGVNS. The CDR3 DNA reads TGTGCCAGCAGTGAATCCAAACTAGCGGGAGCCTACAATGAGCAGTTCTTC. Encoded protein: CASSESKLAGAYNEQFF.

At least ten counts were recorded for this clonotype. J is TRBJ2-1 and V is TRBV29-1; TRBD2 aligns across 7 bases. V shed 8 bases and J 8 bases; nucleotides not matched to a gene: 18. Germline CDR1 SQVTM, CDR2 ANQGSEA. The CDR3 covers 15 residues. CDR3 DNA sequence: TGCAGCTCTGAGGATCCTACCGGGACTAACTATGAGCAGTTCTTC. Its translation is CSSEDPTGTNYEQFF.

This clonotype appeared many times. The genes are TRBV10-2 and TRBJ2-1; 7 nucleotides match TRBD2. CDR1 and CDR2 (germline): WSHSY, SAAADI. V shed 9 bases and J 12 bases; nucleotides not matched to a gene: 11. The CDR3 runs 12 residues. CDR3 sequence: CARPSSGGGQFF. The CDR3 coding sequence is TGCGCCAGACCTTCTAGCGGCGGGGGGCAGTTCTTC.

This chain connects TRBV11-2 to TRBJ1-5; D unclear. In germline, CDR1 is SGHAT, CDR2 FQNNGV. Trimming cost V 0 bases and J 0 bases, with 0 bases left between them. The CDR3 loop spans 13 amino acids. CDR3 protein: CASSLDSNQPQHF. CDR3 bases: TGTGCCAGCAGCTTAGATAGCAATCAGCCCCAGCATTTT.

This clonotype showed up just a few times. This CDR3 reads CSARDSVVSKYF. For the CDR3, the DNA is TGCAGTGCTAGAGACTCGGTAGTCTCAAAGTACTTC. The genes are TRBV20-1 and TRBJ2-5; D is uncertain. Per the germline V gene, CDR1 is DFQATT and CDR2 is SNEGSKA (reference sequence). Deletions cut 0 bases from V and 12 bases from J, with 14 bases between. This CDR3 has 12 residues.

This clonotype was seen only a few times. It is likely a read error, because the conserved phenylalanine at the end of the CDR3 is missing. V and J are TRBV12-3 or TRBV12-4 and TRBJ2-4; D might be TRBD1 (5 bases). The V end was cut by 5 bases, the J end by 9 bases, with 17 bases between. CDR3 length: 14 residues. The CDR3 is CASSGRGAQIIQYS. The CDR3 DNA sequence: TGTGCCAGCAGTGGCCGTGGGGCGCAAATCATTCAGTACTCC.

This clonotype was recorded at least ten times. The chain combines TRBV14 with TRBJ1-3; D call uncertain. This CDR3 comprises 18 residues. V lost 1 base and J 2 bases, leaving 18 bases between the germline ends. The V gene's germline CDR1 is SGHDN and CDR2 FVKESK. CDR3 bases: TGTGCCAGCAGCCAAGGAGGCTATGCCGGGGAAACTGGAAACACCATATATTTT. It translates to CASSQGGYAGETGNTIYF.

This clonotype was seen ten or more times. The chain employs TRBV7-2 and TRBJ2-1; possible D gene TRBD2, 5 bases. Trimming took off 5 bases at V and 5 bases at J, with 16 bases between the two ends. In germline, CDR1 is SGHTA, CDR2 FQGNSA. CDR3 length: 15 amino acids. CDR3 bases: TGTGCCAGCAGCCCCCCCCTCAGGACTGACAATGAGCAGTTCTTC. It specifies CASSPPLRTDNEQFF.

This clonotype was found many times. The genes are TRBV7-3 and TRBJ2-2; D unclear. Trimming removed 5 bases from V and 5 bases from J, with 15 bases in between. Germline V lookup: CDR1 SGHTA, CDR2 FQGTGA. The CDR3 has 15 residues. The CDR3 protein is CASSPLPTGTGELFF. The CDR3 region has the DNA TGTGCCAGCAGCCCGCTCCCAACTGGGACCGGGGAGCTGTTTTTT.

This clonotype was picked up a small number of times. The chain links TRBV2 to TRBJ2-7; D is unclear. CDR1 is SNHLY and CDR2 is FYNNEI in the germline V gene. V dropped 7 bases and J dropped 3 bases, with 10 bases sitting between them. This CDR3 has 12 amino acids. The CDR3 protein is CASTGRNYEQYF. The CDR3 bases are TGTGCCAGCACGGGCCGTAACTACGAGCAGTACTTC.